The T cell receptor (beta chain) described here comes from a study of T-cell reconstitution after alpha-beta-depleted transplantation in children (dated by TCRdb to 2016 to 2018). Regarding the study in general: Using TCR repertoire profiling, the study followed T-cell immune reconstitution in a quantitative way in children after TCRalphabeta/CD19-depleted allogeneic hematopoietic cell transplantation.

On this clonotype: The clone's antigen remains unknown. No base qualities exist here, and no much larger clone lies one base off it.

Reading from cysteine to phenylalanine, the CDR3 counts 19 amino acids. Of all the DNA, just the CDR3 is kept, 57 bases in frame from base 1. Between the V and J ends, shortened by 0 bases and 0 bases respectively, the junction contains 18 bases. Based on the germline V gene (reference sequence), the CDR1 and CDR2 sequences are LNHNV and YYDKDF. The sample's treatment or condition label, decoded: allogeneic hematopoietic cell transplantation with graft depleted of TCRalphabeta T cells and CD19 B cells. TCRalphabeta/CD19-depleted allogeneic hematopoietic cell grafts were given to the transplant recipients, all of whom were children. Library creation used PCR. The instrument given in TCRdb is Illumina HiSeq 2500. Molecular barcoding was employed in the preparation of TCR libraries, with unique molecular identifiers being used to normalize TCRbeta repertoire quantification. The raw public reads went through TCRdb reprocessing: fastp at Q25, MiXCR clone calling, in-frame beta chains kept. Each record represents a unique CDR3 protein, reported with the most common genes and DNA among its rows. Across this sample there are about 870,000 distinct CDR3 sequences, with 15% to 20% seen only once. In total, the top ten clones hold around 5% of the sample.

Study-wide findings and limitations: The apparently early recovery of alphabetaT-cell counts about two months after transplant reportedly depended on only several hundred rapidly expanded clones that came from non-depleted graft cells. Hyperexpanded clone frequencies declined over subsequent months; after one year, T-cell counts and TCRbeta diversity were mostly attributed to newly produced T cells. The high TCRbeta diversity at day 60 in some patients was ascribed to recipient T cells and intrathymic progenitors that had survived conditioning.

The sequence was obtained from a male patient younger than 18 who had a stem cell transplant for acute lymphoblastic leukemia, so the T cells may come from the graft donor. The source was PBMCs, mostly from graft donor cells, collected 360 days after TCRalphabeta/CD19-depleted stem cell transplant. This chain is built from TRBV15 and TRBJ2-1; the D gene is not confidently resolved. The bases read TGTGCCACCAGCAGAGAAGCCGGCTCAGCATGGTTCTCCTACAATGAGCAGTTCTTC. It codes for CATSREAGSAWFSYNEQFF. Where the CDR3 stops, the reference TRBV15 and TRBJ2-1 genes take over; the full variable domain is DAMVIQNPRYQVTQFGKPVTLSCSQTLNHNVMYWYQQKSSQAPKLLFHYYDKDFNNEADTPDNFQSRRPNTSFCFLDIRSPGLGDTAMYLCATSREAGSAWFSYNEQFFGPGTRLTVL.